A selection of T cell receptor beta chains follows, all from one sample in a study of T cell responses to AZD1222 COVID-19 vaccine. Profiling relied on immunoSEQ multiplex PCR, and the TCRdb table lists in-frame clones only, not all of them. The data show about 150,000 clones, 90% seen once. Sequenced material: peripheral blood, taken 28 days after the second AZD1222 dose. The source of these receptors is an adult who received the AZD1222 COVID-19 vaccine. CDR3s leave out the opening cysteine and the closing phenylalanine or tryptophan. Fields, in order: CDR3 length, V gene, clone size, D gene, CDR3 protein. The D gene is left open where the match is weak. The size entry is marked missing in some rows and otherwise reads once, few, many or a size class.

length: 13; V: TRBV4-1; size: .; D: TRBD1; CDR3: ASSEGAGQVLSYT
length: 12; V: TRBV6-1; size: .; D: .; CDR3: ASSEPELYTEAF
length: 15; V: TRBV24-1; size: .; D: .; CDR3: ATSDRGSGKSAQPQH
length: 12; V: TRBV5-1; size: .; D: .; CDR3: ASSSEGFYNEQF
length: 11; V: TRBV25-1; size: .; D: .; CDR3: ASSEPWGDGYT
length: 10; V: TRBV29-1; size: .; D: TRBD1; CDR3: SVHTGVYEQY
length: 16; V: TRBV18; size: .; D: TRBD2; CDR3: ASSRTSGRASSYNEQF
length: 14; V: TRBV2; size: .; D: .; CDR3: ASSELGGAGQETQY
length: 10; V: TRBV5-1; size: .; D: .; CDR3: ASSSAGAEAF
length: 12; V: TRBV4-1; size: .; D: .; CDR3: ASSPGTTNYGYT
length: 9; V: TRBV12-3/TRBV12-4; size: .; D: .; CDR3: ASSKLQGYT
length: 13; V: TRBV18; size: .; D: TRBD1; CDR3: ASSPLDRTNYGYT
length: 13; V: TRBV30; size: .; D: .; CDR3: AWSVGGGNTGELF
length: 11; V: TRBV10-3; size: .; D: .; CDR3: AISEGGPYEQY
length: 13; V: TRBV19; size: .; D: .; CDR3: ASSTGTGGTGELF
length: 13; V: TRBV7-2; size: few; D: TRBD2; CDR3: ASSLGLAVTYEQY
length: 11; V: TRBV12-3/TRBV12-4; size: .; D: TRBD1; CDR3: ASTTGVSSPLH
length: 12; V: TRBV2; size: .; D: .; CDR3: ASSRLVMGETQY
length: 12; V: TRBV29-1; size: .; D: .; CDR3: SVERPGQRDTQY
length: 12; V: TRBV11-3; size: .; D: .; CDR3: ASSVAGSTDTQY
length: 17; V: TRBV3-1/TRBV3-2; size: .; D: TRBD2; CDR3: ASSTTTSGRGWGTDTQY
length: 16; V: TRBV4-1; size: .; D: TRBD2; CDR3: ASSQSGATSGHYNEQF
length: 9; V: TRBV10-1; size: .; D: .; CDR3: AISYGNTIY
length: 15; V: TRBV6-1; size: .; D: TRBD2; CDR3: ASSESALAANTGELF
length: 10; V: TRBV6-5; size: .; D: .; CDR3: ASSGRNTEAF
length: 12; V: TRBV27; size: .; D: .; CDR3: ASSRTSETYEQY
length: 14; V: TRBV5-4; size: .; D: .; CDR3: ASSRPTTGRGTEAF
length: 14; V: TRBV14; size: .; D: TRBD2; CDR3: ASSRSGGGSYNEQF
length: 12; V: TRBV30; size: .; D: TRBD2; CDR3: AWRTSGSSDTQY
length: 15; V: TRBV15; size: .; D: TRBD2; CDR3: ATSRGLGGIAKNIQY
length: 11; V: TRBV2; size: .; D: .; CDR3: AISGGNNEKLF
length: 13; V: TRBV7-8; size: .; D: .; CDR3: ASSLEGRVNQPQH
length: 14; V: TRBV11-2; size: .; D: .; CDR3: ASSLIPGRLDTEAF
length: 12; V: TRBV5-1; size: once; D: .; CDR3: ASSLEGPHTEAF
length: 9; V: TRBV21-1; size: .; D: .; CDR3: ASSKAGELF
length: 11; V: TRBV5-6; size: .; D: .; CDR3: ASSARLENEQF
length: 10; V: TRBV15; size: once; D: .; CDR3: ATSIAYNEQF
length: 10; V: TRBV19; size: few; D: .; CDR3: ATHQQNSPLH
length: 15; V: TRBV5-1; size: .; D: TRBD1; CDR3: ASSLGDSFATNEKLF
length: 13; V: TRBV6-5; size: .; D: TRBD2; CDR3: ASSPIRGSNYEQY
length: 13; V: TRBV5-4; size: .; D: .; CDR3: ASSLDYFNTGELF